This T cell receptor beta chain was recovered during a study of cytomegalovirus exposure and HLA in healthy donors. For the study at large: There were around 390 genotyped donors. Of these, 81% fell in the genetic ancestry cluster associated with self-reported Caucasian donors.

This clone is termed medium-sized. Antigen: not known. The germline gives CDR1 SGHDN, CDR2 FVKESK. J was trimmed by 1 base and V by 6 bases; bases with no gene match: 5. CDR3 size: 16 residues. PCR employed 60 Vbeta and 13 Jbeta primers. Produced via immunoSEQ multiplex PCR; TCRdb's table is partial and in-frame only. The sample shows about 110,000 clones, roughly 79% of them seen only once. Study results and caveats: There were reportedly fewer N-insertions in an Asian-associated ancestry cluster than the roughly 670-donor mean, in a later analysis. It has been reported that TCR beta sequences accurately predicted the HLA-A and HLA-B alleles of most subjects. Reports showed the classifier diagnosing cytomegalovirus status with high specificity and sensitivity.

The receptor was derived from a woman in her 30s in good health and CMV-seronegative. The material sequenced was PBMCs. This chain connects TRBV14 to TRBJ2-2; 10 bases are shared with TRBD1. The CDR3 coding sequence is TGTGCCAGCAGTGACGACAGGGGGCAGAACACCGGGGAGCTGTTTTTT. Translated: CASSDDRGQNTGELFF. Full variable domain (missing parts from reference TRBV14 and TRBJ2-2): EAGVTQFPSHSVIEKGQTVTLRCDPISGHDNLYWYRRVMGKEIKFLLHFVKESKQDESGMPNNRFLAERTGGTYSTLKVQPAELEDSGVYFCASSDDRGQNTGELFFGEGSRLTVL.